The 4 T cell receptor beta chains below all came from one sample that was sequenced in a study of cytomegalovirus exposure and HLA in healthy donors. 13 Jbeta primers and 60 Vbeta primers were used for the PCR. Sequencing used immunoSEQ multiplex PCR; TCRdb keeps in-frame clones, though not all of them. The table has about 62,000 clones, about four fifths seen once; the top ten hold roughly 5.2%. The source material was PBMCs. These TCRs come from a woman in her 30s in good health and CMV-seronegative.

The rearrangement links TRBV2 to TRBJ1-1; no definite D call. This CDR3 spans 13 amino acids. CDR1 is SNHLY and CDR2 is FYNNEI in the germline V gene. The germline V and J ends were trimmed by 5 bases and 0 bases, with 7 bases remaining between them. CDR3 protein: CASSLNMNTEAFF. The CDR3 nucleotides are TGTGCCAGCAGTTTAAATATGAACACTGAAGCTTTCTTT.

This rearrangement joins TRBV10-3 to TRBJ1-5; D gene unclear. The CDR3 runs to 16 residues. Per the germline V gene, CDR1 is ENHRY and CDR2 is SYGVKD. Between the trimmed V and J ends, which lost 0 bases and 7 bases, there was a span of 16 bases. This CDR3 reads CAISESGSPREQPQHF. The CDR3 DNA is TGTGCCATCAGTGAGTCAGGGAGCCCTCGGGAACAGCCCCAGCATTTT.

About this clone itself: A junction end diverges from the germline sequence, so it may reflect a read error. The CDR3, as DNA: TGTGCCTGGAGTATTGGCGGGACAGGATCCTATGAGCAGTACTTC. This encodes CAWSIGGTGSYEQYF. The chain recombines TRBV30 with TRBJ2-7; 8 nucleotides agree with TRBD1. This CDR3 comprises 15 residues. Germline values: CDR1 GTSNPN, CDR2 SVGIG (reference sequence).

V and J are TRBV11-2 and TRBJ1-2; TRBD1 agrees at 7 bases. V was clipped by 4 bases and J by 8 bases; unmatched bases: 10. The CDR3 is 14 amino acids. The germline V gene encodes CDR1 SGHAT and CDR2 FQNNGV. This CDR3 is CASSSPDRAQGYTF. The CDR3 coding sequence is TGTGCCAGCAGCTCGCCCGACAGGGCCCAGGGCTACACCTTC.